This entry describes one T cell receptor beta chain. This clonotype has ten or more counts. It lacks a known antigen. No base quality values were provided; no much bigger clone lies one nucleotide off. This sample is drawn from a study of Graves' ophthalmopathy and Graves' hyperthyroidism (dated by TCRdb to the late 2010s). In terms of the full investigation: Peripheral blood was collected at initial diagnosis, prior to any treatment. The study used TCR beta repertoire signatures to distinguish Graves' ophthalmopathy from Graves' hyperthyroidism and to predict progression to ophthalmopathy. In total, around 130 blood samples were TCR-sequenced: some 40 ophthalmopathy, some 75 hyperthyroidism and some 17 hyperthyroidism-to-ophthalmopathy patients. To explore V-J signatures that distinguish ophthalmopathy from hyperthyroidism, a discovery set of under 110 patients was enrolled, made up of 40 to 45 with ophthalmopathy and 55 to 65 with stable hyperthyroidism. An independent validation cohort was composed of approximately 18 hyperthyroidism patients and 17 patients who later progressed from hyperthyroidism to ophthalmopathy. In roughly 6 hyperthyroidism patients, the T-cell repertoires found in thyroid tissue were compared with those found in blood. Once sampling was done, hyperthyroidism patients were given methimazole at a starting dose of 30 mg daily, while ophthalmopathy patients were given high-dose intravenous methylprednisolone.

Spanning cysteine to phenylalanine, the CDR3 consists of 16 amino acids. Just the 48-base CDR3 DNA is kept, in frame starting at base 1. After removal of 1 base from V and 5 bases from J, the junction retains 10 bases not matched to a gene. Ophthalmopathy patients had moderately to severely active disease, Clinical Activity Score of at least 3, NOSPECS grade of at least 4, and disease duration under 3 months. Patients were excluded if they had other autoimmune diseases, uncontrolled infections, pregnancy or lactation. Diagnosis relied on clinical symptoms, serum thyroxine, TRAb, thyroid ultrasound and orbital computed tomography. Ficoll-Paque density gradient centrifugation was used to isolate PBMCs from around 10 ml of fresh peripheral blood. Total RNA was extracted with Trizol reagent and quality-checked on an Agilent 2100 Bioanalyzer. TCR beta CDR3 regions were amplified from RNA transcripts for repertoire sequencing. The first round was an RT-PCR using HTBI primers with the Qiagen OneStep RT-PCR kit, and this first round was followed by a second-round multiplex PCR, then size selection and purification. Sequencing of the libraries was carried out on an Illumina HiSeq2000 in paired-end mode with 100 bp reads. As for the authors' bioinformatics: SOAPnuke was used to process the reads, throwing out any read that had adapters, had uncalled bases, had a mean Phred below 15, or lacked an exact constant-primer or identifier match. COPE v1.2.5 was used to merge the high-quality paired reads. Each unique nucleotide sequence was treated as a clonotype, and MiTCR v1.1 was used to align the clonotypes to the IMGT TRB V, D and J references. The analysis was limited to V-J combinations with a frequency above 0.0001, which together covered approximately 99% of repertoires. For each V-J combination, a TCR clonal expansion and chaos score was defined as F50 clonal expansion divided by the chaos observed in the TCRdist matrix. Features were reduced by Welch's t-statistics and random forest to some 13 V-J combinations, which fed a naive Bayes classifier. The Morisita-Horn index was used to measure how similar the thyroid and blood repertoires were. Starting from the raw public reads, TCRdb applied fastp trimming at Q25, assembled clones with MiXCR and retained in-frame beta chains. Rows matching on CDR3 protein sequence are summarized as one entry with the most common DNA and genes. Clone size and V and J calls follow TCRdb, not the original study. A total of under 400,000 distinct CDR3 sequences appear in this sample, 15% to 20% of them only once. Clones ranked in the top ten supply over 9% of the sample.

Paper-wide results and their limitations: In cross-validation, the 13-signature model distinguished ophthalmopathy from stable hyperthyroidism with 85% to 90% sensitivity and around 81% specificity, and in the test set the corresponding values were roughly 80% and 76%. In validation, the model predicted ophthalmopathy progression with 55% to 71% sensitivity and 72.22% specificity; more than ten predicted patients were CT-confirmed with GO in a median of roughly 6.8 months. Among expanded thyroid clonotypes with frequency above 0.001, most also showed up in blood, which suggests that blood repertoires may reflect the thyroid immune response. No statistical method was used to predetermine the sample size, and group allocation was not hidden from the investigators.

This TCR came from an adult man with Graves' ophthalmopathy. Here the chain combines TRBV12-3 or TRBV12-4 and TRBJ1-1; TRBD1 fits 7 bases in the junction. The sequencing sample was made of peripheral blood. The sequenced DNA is TGTGCCAGCAGTTTAGGAGGGCACAGGGGTATAACTGAAGCTTTCTTT. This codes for CASSLGGHRGITEAFF.